This T cell receptor beta chain was sequenced for a study of T cells in Graves' hyperthyroidism and ophthalmopathy (dated by TCRdb to the late 2010s). A note on the overall study: Peripheral blood samples were taken at initial diagnosis, before any treatment was given. In addition, the study compared T-cell repertoires in thyroid tissue and in blood from a handful of Graves' hyperthyroidism patients. The 85 to 100 discovery patients were divided at random into training and test sets in a 7:3 ratio. Once sampling was done, hyperthyroidism patients were given methimazole at a starting dose of 30 mg daily, whereas ophthalmopathy patients were given high-dose intravenous methylprednisolone. According to the paper, TCR Vbeta CDR3 sequencing was carried out on 135 peripheral blood samples, which came from about 45 ophthalmopathy, under 85 hyperthyroidism and roughly 17 progressor patients. A discovery cohort of roughly 100 patients, about 40 with Graves' ophthalmopathy and 55 to 65 with stable Graves' hyperthyroidism, was used to find distinguishing TCR V-J signatures. Prospective prediction of ophthalmopathy was tested in an independent validation cohort of 18 hyperthyroidism patients and roughly 16 patients who later progressed to ophthalmopathy. Beyond this particular receptor, the publication reports: Most expanded thyroid clonotypes (frequency above 0.001) were also detected in blood, a finding suggesting that blood repertoires may reflect thyroid immune responses. A 13 V-J signature model separated ophthalmopathy from stable hyperthyroidism, with roughly 88% sensitivity and about 81% specificity in cross-validation and 80%/75% in testing. No statistical method was used to set the sample size in advance, and investigators knew the group allocation. In validation, the model predicted progression to ophthalmopathy with approximately 71% sensitivity and around 72% specificity, a median of about 6.7 months before onset.

The TCR beta CDR3 regions were amplified from the RNA transcripts. A first-round RT-PCR of the TCR CDR3 used the HTBI primer set with the Qiagen OneStep RT-PCR kit. A second multiplex PCR round built the libraries, followed by size selection and purification. Libraries were sequenced paired-end with 100 bp reads on an Illumina HiSeq2000. In the original analysis: SOAPnuke was used to process the raw data, with reads discarded if the reads contained adapters or uncalled bases, had a mean Phred below 15, or lacked an exact constant-primer or identifier match. High-quality paired reads were merged with COPE v1.2.5, and unique nucleotide sequences were defined as clonotypes. MiTCR v1.1 was used to align clonotypes to the IMGT TRBV, TRBD and TRBJ reference segments. The analysis included only V-J combinations with a frequency above 0.0001, which together covered about 99% of the repertoires. The TCS score was defined as F50 (clonal expansion) divided by E x V (chaos), with BLOSUM62-based TCRdist calculated between CDR3 peptides within each V-J. Welch's t-statistics and random forest reduced 500 to 650 V-J features to some 14, which were used in a naive Bayes classifier (R e1071). TCRdb reprocessing: public reads trimmed at Q25 with fastp, clones called with MiXCR, in-frame beta chains kept. Rows merge per CDR3 protein into single entries with the most common DNA and genes. The V and J calls were not made by the authors but by TCRdb's processing. The sample table holds about 600,000 distinct CDR3 sequences, of which 16% were seen once. Less than 3.5% of the sample comes from the top ten.

The CDR3 sequence holds 15 residues, the cysteine and phenylalanine included. This entry keeps only the CDR3 DNA: 45 bases, framed from base 1. The junction shows trimming of 1 base on V and 1 base on J, plus 10 bases between the germline ends. CDR1 MNHNS and CDR2 SASEGT are derived from the germline V gene. In the ophthalmopathy patients, disease was moderately to severely active, with a Clinical Activity Score of 3 or more, a NOSPECS grade of 4 or more, and a duration of less than 3 months. Exclusion was applied to patients with uncontrolled infections, other autoimmune diseases, pregnancy or lactation. Clinical symptoms, serum thyroxine and TRAb, thyroid ultrasound, and orbital computed tomography formed the basis for the diagnoses. PBMCs were isolated from more than 9 ml of fresh peripheral blood by Ficoll-Paque density gradient centrifugation. Trizol reagent was used to extract total RNA, and RNA quality was then checked on an Agilent 2100 Bioanalyzer.

This clonotype showed up just a few times. The antigen it binds to is not known. Nothing much larger sits one base from this clone, and base qualities are not available. Recombination connected TRBV6-1 to TRBJ2-5; a weak D assignment points to TRBD1 (6 bases agree). The source is a woman in her 40s with Graves' ophthalmopathy. The sample comprised blood. The nucleotide sequence is TGTGCCAGCAGTGAAGAGTGGACAGTCCAAGAGACCCAGTACTTC. It encodes CASSEEWTVQETQYF.